This T cell receptor beta chain appears in the sequencing data of a study of blood T cell repertoires in COVID-19. In the authors' methods: By means of reference gene primer amplification, nucleated cell counts were estimated. The assay was immunoSEQ multiplex PCR, and TCRdb's table has in-frame clones only and misses some. The V and J calls and clone size are taken from that table; D and trimming were inferred from the DNA. Of almost 500,000 clones listed, about 88% were seen once; the top ten hold roughly 8.5%. Germline V gives CDR1 SGHDT, CDR2 YYEEEE. V dropped 3 bases and J dropped 3; count of bases not matched to a gene: 8. The CDR3 has 15 residues. Clinical history reported by participants formed the basis on which cohorts were assigned. For recovered donors of Cohort 3, there were two negative PCRs, clearance, or symptom resolution.

The chain combines TRBV5-6 with TRBJ1-2, with TRBD1 identical over 7 bases. Material for sequencing was PBMCs or T cells enriched from blood (not recorded which). This clonotype was sampled from a woman aged 55-70 years who had recovered from COVID-19. CDR3 residues: CASSSRQGGYYGYTF. The CDR3 DNA sequence: TGTGCCAGCAGCTCTCGACAGGGCGGCTACTATGGCTACACCTTC.